Each of the 3 T cell receptor beta chains below was sequenced from the same sample in a study of PD-1 blockade in classical Hodgkin lymphoma. Relapses following autologous stem cell transplantation were seen in all patients, with brentuximab vedotin exposure varying. The method was immunoSEQ multiplex PCR; TCRdb's version includes in-frame clones alone and lacks a portion of them. The sample contains more than 10,000 clones, 75% to 90% of which appear only once. This sample comprised peripheral blood mononuclear cells (PBMCs), obtained at baseline. Receptors originate from a human donor with classical Hodgkin lymphoma.

The chain uses TRBV7-9 and TRBJ2-6; D ambiguous. The V end was cut by 1 base, the J end by 3 bases, with 13 bases between. Per germline, CDR1 SEHNR and CDR2 FQNEAQ (reference sequence). The CDR3 contains 17 residues. DNA for the CDR3: TGTGCCAGCAGCTTAGTACTGTTGGGGAATGGGGCCAACGTCCTGACTTTC. Protein product: CASSLVLLGNGANVLTF.

This clone turned up a few times. V gene TRBV5-1 combines with J gene TRBJ1-3; D possibly corresponds to TRBD1 (6 bases). V gave up 4 bases and J gave up 3 bases, with 20 bases separating them. This CDR3 is 17 amino acids long. CDR1 is SGHRS and CDR2 is YFSETQ in the germline V gene. The chain's CDR3 is CASSPSPLDSFGNTIYF. The CDR3 nucleotides read TGCGCCAGCAGCCCTTCACCGTTGGACAGTTTTGGAAACACCATATATTTT.

CDR3 loop: CASRRGLAGVGEQYF. Written as DNA, the CDR3 is TGTGCCAGCAGACGAGGACTAGCGGGAGTGGGCGAGCAGTACTTC. V and J are TRBV5-6 and TRBJ2-7, with TRBD2 identical over 13 bases. V was pared by 5 bases and J by 6 bases, with 8 bases of the junction left unmatched. The CDR3 loop spans 15 amino acids. Germline-derived CDR1 and CDR2 are SGHDT and YYEEEE.